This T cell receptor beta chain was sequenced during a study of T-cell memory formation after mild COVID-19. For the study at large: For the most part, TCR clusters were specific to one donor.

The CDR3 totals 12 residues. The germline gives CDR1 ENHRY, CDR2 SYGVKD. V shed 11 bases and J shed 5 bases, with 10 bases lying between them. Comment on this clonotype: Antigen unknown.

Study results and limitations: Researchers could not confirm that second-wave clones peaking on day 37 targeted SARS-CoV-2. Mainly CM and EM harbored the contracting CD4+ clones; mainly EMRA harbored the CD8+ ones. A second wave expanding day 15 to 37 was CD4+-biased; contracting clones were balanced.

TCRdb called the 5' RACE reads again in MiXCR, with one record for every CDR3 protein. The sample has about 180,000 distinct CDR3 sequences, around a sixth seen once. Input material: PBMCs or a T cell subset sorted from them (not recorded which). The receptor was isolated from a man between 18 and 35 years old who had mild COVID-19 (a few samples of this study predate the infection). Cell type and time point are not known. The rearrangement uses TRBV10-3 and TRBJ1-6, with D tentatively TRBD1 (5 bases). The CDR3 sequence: CAAGGNNSPLHF. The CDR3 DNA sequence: TGTGCCGCGGGGGGAAATAATTCACCCCTCCACTTT.